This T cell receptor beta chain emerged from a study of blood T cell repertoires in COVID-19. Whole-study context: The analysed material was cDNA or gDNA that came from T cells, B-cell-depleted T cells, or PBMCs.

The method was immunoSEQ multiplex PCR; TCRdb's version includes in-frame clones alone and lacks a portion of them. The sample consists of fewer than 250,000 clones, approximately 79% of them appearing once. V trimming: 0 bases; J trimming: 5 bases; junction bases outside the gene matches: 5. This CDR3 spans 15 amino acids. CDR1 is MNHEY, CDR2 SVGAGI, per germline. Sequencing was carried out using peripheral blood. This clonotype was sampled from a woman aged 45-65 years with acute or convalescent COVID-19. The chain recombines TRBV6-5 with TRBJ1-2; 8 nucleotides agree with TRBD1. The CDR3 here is CASSYSTGGPYGYTF. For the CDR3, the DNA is TGTGCCAGCAGTTACTCTACAGGGGGACCTTATGGCTACACCTTC.